The clone carrying this T cell receptor beta chain was detected many times. Its antigen remains unknown. The SP2 primer and nested alpha and beta constant region primers amplified ligated cDNA in four rounds. One entry per CDR3 protein, called by TCRdb with MiXCR from the UMI-ligation and nested PCR reads. Of fewer than 30,000 distinct CDR3 sequences listed, roughly 5.2% are singletons. This specimen belongs to a study of naive and memory T cell subsets. TCR cDNA received a 3' ligated oligonucleotide that carried a UMI. Whole blood, roughly 2.5 ml, came from adult healthy volunteers. The J segment lost 1 base and the V segment lost 6 bases, leaving 5 bases of the junction unmatched. Germline V gives CDR1 SQVTM, CDR2 ANQGSEA. This CDR3 has 15 residues. Regarding the study as a whole: The RNA method is potentially sensitive to activation and differentiation changes.

The chain links TRBV29-1 to TRBJ2-2; TRBD1 aligns across 10 bases. The sequencing input was blood. This receptor was taken from an adult in good health. The CDR3 DNA is TGCAGCGTGCGGGGACAGGGGCGGAACACCGGGGAGCTGTTTTTT. It encodes CSVRGQGRNTGELFF.